Below are 22 T cell receptor beta chains sequenced from a single sample in a study of blood T cell repertoires in COVID-19. Assay used: immunoSEQ multiplex PCR; TCRdb lists only in-frame clones, some missing. The repertoire holds 200,000 to 250,000 clones, with around 90% as singletons. The specimen was PBMCs or T cells enriched from blood (not recorded which). The receptors were gathered from a woman between 45 and 60 years old who had recovered from COVID-19.

This sequence joins TRBV18 and TRBJ2-7, with a possible D match to TRBD2 (6 bases). V lost 4 bases, J lost 2 bases, and 15 bases lay in between. This CDR3 region has 15 residues. Per the germline V gene, CDR1 is KGHSH and CDR2 is LQKENI. CDR3 loop: CASSLARDSAYEQYF. For the CDR3, the DNA is TGTGCCAGCTCACTCGCCAGGGACTCCGCCTACGAGCAGTACTTC.

V usage is TRBV7-2 and J usage is TRBJ2-1, with TRBD2 matching 8 bases. The germline CDR1 and CDR2 sequences are SGHTA and FQGNSA. V was pared by 5 bases and J by 4 bases, with 7 bases of the junction left unmatched. CDR3 length: 15 amino acids. CDR3: CASSVSGTRYNEQFF. Here the CDR3 DNA reads TGTGCCAGCAGCGTTAGCGGGACTCGGTACAATGAGCAGTTCTTC.

V is TRBV4-1 and J is TRBJ1-6; 8 nucleotides agree with TRBD1. This CDR3 contains 19 residues. Germline V gene lookup returns CDR1 MGHRA and CDR2 YSYEKL. The junction had 14 bases not matched to a gene; V was cut back by 5 bases and J by 2 bases. The CDR3 nucleotides read TGCGCCAGCAGCTCACGGACAGGGAATTATAATGCCTATAATTCACCCCTCCACTTT. Translated, it gives CASSSRTGNYNAYNSPLHF.

This clone was observed a handful of times. The chain links TRBV6-2 or TRBV6-3 to TRBJ2-7, with D unclear. Trimming removed 6 bases from V and 0 bases from J, with 18 bases in between. This CDR3 is 16 amino acids long. The germline gives CDR1 MNHEY, CDR2 SVGEGT. CDR3 residues: CASSPQTAGDSYEQYF. The DNA for the CDR3 is TGTGCCAGCAGCCCCCAAACTGCAGGCGACTCCTACGAGCAGTACTTC.

The chain is built from TRBV27 and TRBJ2-7, with D perhaps TRBD2 (6 bases). V lost 7 bases and J 0 bases, leaving 16 bases between the germline ends. The CDR3 runs 15 residues. The germline CDR1 and CDR2 sequences are MNHEY and SMNVEV (reference sequence). This CDR3 reads CASTSGDRSSYEQYF. In DNA, the CDR3 is TGTGCCAGCACCTCGGGGGACCGAAGCTCCTACGAGCAGTACTTC.

The CDR3 protein is CASSEQGAYGYTF. CDR3 DNA: TGCGCCAGCAGTGAGCAGGGTGCCTATGGCTACACCTTC. The chain joins TRBV5-1 to TRBJ1-2; the D gene is possibly TRBD1 (5 bases). This CDR3 is 13 amino acids long. Trimming cost V 5 bases and J 4 bases, with 12 bases left between them. Looked up from germline, CDR1 is SGHRS and CDR2 is YFSETQ.

The genes are TRBV24-1 and TRBJ2-2; D ambiguous. Germline CDR1 KGHDR, CDR2 SFDVKD. Trimming removed 8 bases at V and 3 bases at J, with 18 bases between. The length of the CDR3 is 16 residues. The chain's CDR3 is CATNQTSQNYTGELFF. CDR3 nucleotide sequence: TGTGCCACCAACCAGACATCCCAAAACTACACCGGGGAGCTGTTTTTT.

The CDR3 loop reads CASSLDLGWQFGHYEQYF. CDR3 DNA: TGTGCCAGCAGCTTAGACTTGGGCTGGCAGTTTGGGCACTACGAGCAGTACTTC. This chain uses TRBV7-2 with TRBJ2-7, with no clear D. The ends were cut back, 1 base at V and 3 bases at J, with 22 bases in the middle. The CDR3 length is 18 residues. Germline lookup yields CDR1 SGHTA and CDR2 FQGNSA.

This chain joins TRBV10-3 and TRBJ2-7; 10 bases map to TRBD1. The ends lost 10 bases at V and 6 bases at J; junction bases unmatched: 18. This CDR3 has 16 amino acids. Germline values: CDR1 ENHRY, CDR2 SYGVKD. CDR3 in amino acids: CATDAGTGAGVAEQYF. As DNA, the CDR3 is TGTGCCACCGACGCCGGGACAGGGGCAGGGGTAGCCGAGCAGTACTTC.

The chain couples TRBV4-1 to TRBJ2-7; TRBD1 matches 10 bases. V lost 4 bases and J lost 8; bases outside the gene matches: 8. This CDR3 has 14 residues. Germline V gives CDR1 MGHRA, CDR2 YSYEKL. In DNA, the CDR3 is TGCGCCAGCAGCCGCTCGGGGACAGGGGAGCAGCAGTACTTC. This sequence encodes CASSRSGTGEQQYF.

This clone has more than one count but fewer than ten. The chain has TRBV5-1 and TRBJ2-7, with 9 bases aligning to TRBD2. Unmatched junction bases numbered 10, after V lost 0 bases and J lost 0 bases. Per germline, CDR1 SGHRS and CDR2 YFSETQ. CDR3 length: 18 residues. The CDR3 DNA reads TGCGCCAGCAGCTTGGCGGCTAGCGGGACTGCTCTCTCCTACGAGCAGTACTTC. Translation gives CASSLAASGTALSYEQYF.

The table lists this clone with a few counts. The chain carries TRBV6-5 and TRBJ1-3; the match to TRBD1 covers 9 bases. V lost 2 bases, J lost 8 bases, and 10 bases stayed unmatched. This CDR3 has 16 amino acids. Looked up from germline, CDR1 is MNHEY and CDR2 is SVGAGI. The CDR3 region is CASSYDGTGRTDTIYF. CDR3 coding DNA: TGTGCCAGCAGTTACGATGGGACAGGGAGGACCGACACCATATATTTT.

DNA of the CDR3: TGTGCCAGCAGTGACCCAACAGGGGGCGCGGAGACCCAGTACTTC. Translation gives CASSDPTGGAETQYF. The chain links TRBV2 to TRBJ2-5; 9 nucleotides agree with TRBD1. CDR1 SNHLY and CDR2 FYNNEI come from the germline V gene. V was clipped by 3 bases and J by 5 bases; unmatched bases: 7. This CDR3 has 15 amino acids.

The chain combines TRBV3-1 (or the pseudogene TRBV3-2) with TRBJ2-1, with D possibly being TRBD2 (5 bases). Germline lookup yields CDR1 LGHDT and CDR2 YNNKEL (reference sequence). Trimming cost V 3 bases and J 3 bases, with 15 bases left between them. The CDR3 extends over 16 amino acids. The CDR3 loop reads CASSHPRAEIYNEQFF. The CDR3 DNA sequence: TGTGCCAGCAGCCACCCCAGAGCGGAAATCTACAATGAGCAGTTCTTC.

The V gene is TRBV2, the J gene TRBJ1-1; TRBD1 aligns across 8 bases. The CDR3 runs 13 residues. V dropped 10 bases and J dropped 1; count of bases not matched to a gene: 5. Germline lookup yields CDR1 SNHLY and CDR2 FYNNEI. The CDR3 sequence: CATGTGPNTEAFF. In DNA, the CDR3 is TGTGCCACCGGGACAGGTCCGAACACTGAAGCTTTCTTT.

This clone was recorded once. The chain carries TRBV7-9 and TRBJ1-2; tentative D call: TRBD1 (6 bases). The germline CDR1 and CDR2 sequences are SEHNR and FQNEAQ (reference sequence). There are 16 residues in the CDR3. Deletions cut 7 bases from V and 4 bases from J, with 22 bases between. CDR3 DNA: TGTGCCAGCACCCAAGGCGGGGGGCGGCTTGGCTATGGCTACACCTTC. This translates into CASTQGGGRLGYGYTF.

The J gene is TRBJ2-3, the V gene TRBV5-4; 11 bases line up with TRBD2. This CDR3 contains 16 residues. V was pared by 2 bases and J by 6 bases, with 8 bases of the junction left unmatched. Germline V gene data show CDR1 as SGHNT and CDR2 as YYREEE (reference sequence). The CDR3 protein is CASSLSASGRIDTQYF. CDR3 nucleotide sequence: TGTGCCAGCAGCTTATCGGCTAGCGGGAGGATCGATACGCAGTATTTT.

V and J are TRBV27 and TRBJ1-1; a possible D gene is TRBD1 (6 bases). The V gene lost 9 bases and the J gene lost 7 bases, with 12 bases spanning the gap. The CDR3 consists of 11 residues. Germline lookup yields CDR1 MNHEY and CDR2 SMNVEV (reference sequence). CDR3 DNA: TGTGCCAGTTTCGACAGGAGTGAAGCTTTCTTT. Translated: CASFDRSEAFF.

CDR3 residues: CASSSYRLLGQSNTGELFF. CDR3 nucleotide sequence: TGTGCCAGCAGTTCATACCGCCTGCTGGGACAGTCGAACACCGGGGAGCTGTTTTTT. The rearrangement joins TRBV28 to TRBJ2-2, with TRBD1 matching 7 bases. V trimming: 4 bases; J trimming: 0 bases; junction bases outside the gene matches: 14. The CDR3 length is 19 residues. The germline V gene has CDR1 MDHEN and CDR2 SYDVKM.

The V call is TRBV11-2, the J call TRBJ2-5; D ambiguous. Germline V gene lookup returns CDR1 SGHAT and CDR2 FQNNGV. V gave up 1 base and J gave up 1 base, with 7 bases separating them. The CDR3 spans 14 residues. In DNA, the CDR3 is TGTGCCAGCAGCTTAGGGGCAGTCCAAGAGACCCAGTACTTC. Translation gives CASSLGAVQETQYF.

V usage is TRBV5-4 and J usage is TRBJ2-2; 8 bases match TRBD2. The junction had 4 bases not matched to a gene; V was cut back by 2 bases and J by 4 bases. CDR3 length: 15 residues. Germline CDR1 SGHNT, CDR2 YYREEE (reference sequence). The CDR3 spells CASSFGGRITGELFF. CDR3 coding DNA: TGTGCCAGCAGCTTCGGCGGGAGGATCACCGGGGAGCTGTTTTTT.

This chain connects TRBV7-9 to TRBJ1-1; the match to TRBD1 covers 7 bases. J lost 2 bases, V lost 4 bases, and 10 bases had no gene match. CDR1 is SEHNR and CDR2 is FQNEAQ in the germline V gene (reference sequence). The CDR3 spans 16 residues. The CDR3 coding sequence is TGTGCCAGCAGCTCGCCAGGTGGGACAGTCAACACTGAAGCTTTCTTT. This codes for CASSSPGGTVNTEAFF.